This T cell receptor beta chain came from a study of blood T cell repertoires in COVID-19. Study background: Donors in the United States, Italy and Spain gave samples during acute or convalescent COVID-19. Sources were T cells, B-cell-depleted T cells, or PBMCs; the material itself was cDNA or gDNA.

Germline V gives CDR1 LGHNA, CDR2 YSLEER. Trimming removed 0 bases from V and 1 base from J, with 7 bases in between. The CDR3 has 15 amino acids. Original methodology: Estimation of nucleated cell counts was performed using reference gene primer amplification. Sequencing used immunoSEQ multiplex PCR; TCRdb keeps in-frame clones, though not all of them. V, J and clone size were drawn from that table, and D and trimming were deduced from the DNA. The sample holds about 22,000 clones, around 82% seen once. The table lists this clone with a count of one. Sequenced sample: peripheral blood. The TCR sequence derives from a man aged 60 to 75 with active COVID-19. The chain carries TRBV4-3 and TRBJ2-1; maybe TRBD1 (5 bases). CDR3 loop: CASSQDRQSYNEQFF. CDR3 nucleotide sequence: TGCGCCAGCAGCCAAGACCGACAGTCCTACAATGAGCAGTTCTTC.